The 25 T cell receptor beta chains below come from one sample, sequenced in a study of T cells in Graves' hyperthyroidism and ophthalmopathy (dated by TCRdb to between 2018 and 2021). Libraries came from multiplex PCR. Sequenced using an Illumina HiSeq 2000. TCR beta CDR3 regions were amplified from RNA transcripts. The TCR CDR3 was subjected to a first round of RT-PCR using the HTBI primer set and the Qiagen OneStep RT-PCR kit. The raw public reads went through TCRdb reprocessing: fastp at Q25, MiXCR clone calling, in-frame beta chains kept. CDR3 protein duplicates are merged, each entry listing the most common genes and DNA. Across this sample there are about 510,000 distinct CDR3 sequences, with roughly 15% seen only once. 14% of the sample is held by the ten biggest clonotypes. The sequencing input was blood. The source of these receptors is a woman in her 40s with Graves' hyperthyroidism.

The chain combines TRBV25-1 with TRBJ2-7, with D perhaps TRBD1 or TRBD2 (5 bases each). V was trimmed by 1 base and J by 0 bases, leaving 13 bases between them. CDR3 length: 16 amino acids. From germline, CDR1 is MGHDK and CDR2 SYGVNS. CDR3 DNA sequence: TGTGCCAGCAGTGAATCCCTGGGGGACCTCTCCTACGAGCAGTACTTC. Translation: CASSESLGDLSYEQYF.

This clonotype was detected ten times or more. The V and J genes are TRBV12-3 or TRBV12-4 and TRBJ1-1; D is possibly TRBD1 (6 bases). V was clipped by 5 bases and J by 1 base, with 17 bases between them. The CDR3 length is 16 residues. CDR3 amino acids: CASSPSPGEGNTEAFF. The CDR3 coding sequence is TGTGCCAGCAGTCCCTCTCCAGGGGAAGGGAACACTGAAGCTTTCTTT.

This clonotype was detected ten times or more. V is TRBV7-9 and J is TRBJ2-3; D uncertain. The ends were cut back, 2 bases at V and 2 bases at J, with 11 bases in the middle. The germline V gene encodes CDR1 SEHNR and CDR2 FQNEAQ (reference sequence). CDR3 size: 15 residues. The CDR3 DNA is TGTGCCAGCAGCTTATTTCTGGCTAACACAGATACGCAGTATTTT. It yields the protein CASSLFLANTDTQYF.

This clonotype was detected ten times or more. The gene calls are TRBV28 and TRBJ2-2; perhaps TRBD1 as D (5 bases). Per germline, CDR1 MDHEN and CDR2 SYDVKM. The CDR3 is made up of 16 amino acids. The germline V and J ends were trimmed by 0 bases and 3 bases, with 11 bases remaining between them. In nucleotides, the CDR3 is TGTGCCAGCAGTTTATGGCAGGGCTTTGACACCGGGGAGCTGTTTTTT. Its protein product is CASSLWQGFDTGELFF.

This clonotype was picked up one time. Germline is not matched at one junction end, which may reflect a read error. This chain uses TRBV14 with TRBJ2-3; 7 nucleotides agree with TRBD2. Germline V gene sequence: CDR1 SGHDN, CDR2 FVKESK. The CDR3 runs to 16 residues. The CDR3 sequence is CASSQEGGLVSDAQYF. DNA for the CDR3: TGTGCCAGCAGCCAAGAAGGCGGACTAGTCTCAGATGCGCAGTATTTT.

This clonotype was detected only a few times. The chain has TRBV20-1 and TRBJ1-5; D not certain. CDR3 length equals 12 residues. V was trimmed by 6 bases and J by 1 base, leaving 7 bases between them. Germline CDR1 DFQATT, CDR2 SNEGSKA (reference sequence). This CDR3 reads CSAPPSNQPQHF. The CDR3 DNA sequence: TGCAGTGCCCCCCCCAGCAATCAGCCCCAGCATTTT.

In this sample, this clonotype turned up many times. The rearrangement joins TRBV20-1 to TRBJ2-5; D may be TRBD2 (6 bases). V shed 6 bases and J shed 0 bases, with 17 bases lying between them. The CDR3 loop spans 15 amino acids. Germline values: CDR1 DFQATT, CDR2 SNEGSKA (reference sequence). DNA for the CDR3: TGCAGTGCCCCTTCGGGTAGCGGCTACCAAGAGACCCAGTACTTC. Protein: CSAPSGSGYQETQYF.

The chain recombines TRBV20-1 with TRBJ2-4, with TRBD1 matching over 9 bases. This CDR3 is 15 amino acids long. With 7 bases clipped from V and 0 bases from J, the junction kept 7 bases outside the gene matches. Germline CDR1 and CDR2: DFQATT and SNEGSKA (reference sequence). The CDR3 region has the DNA TGCAGTGGAGGGGACAGGGCTCTAGCCAAAAACATTCAGTACTTC. Its protein is CSGGDRALAKNIQYF.

This clonotype was counted at least ten times. V is TRBV28 and J is TRBJ1-1, with a weak D call TRBD1 (6 bases). Germline V CDR1 and CDR2: MDHEN, SYDVKM. Deletions cut 3 bases from V and 0 bases from J, with 8 bases between. This CDR3 contains 14 residues. Here the CDR3 DNA reads TGTGCCAGCAGTTTCACAGGGATGAACACTGAAGCTTTCTTT. This codes for CASSFTGMNTEAFF.

This clonotype has at least ten counts. The chain joins TRBV3-1 to TRBJ1-2, with no clear D. This CDR3 comprises 12 residues. CDR1 and CDR2 from the germline V gene are LGHDT and YNNKEL (reference sequence). V dropped 4 bases and J dropped 7 bases, with 10 bases sitting between them. The CDR3 is CASSPLYGGYTF. The CDR3 nucleotides are TGTGCCAGCAGCCCCCTTTATGGTGGCTACACCTTC.

This clonotype was counted between two and nine times. The gene calls are TRBV12-3 or TRBV12-4 and TRBJ2-3; 11 bases fit TRBD2. Trimming took 3 bases from V and 3 from J; bases not matched to a gene: 2. This CDR3 is 15 amino acids long. CDR3 sequence (DNA): TGTGCCAGCAGTTTCTGGACTAGCGGGACAGATACGCAGTATTTT. Translated, it gives CASSFWTSGTDTQYF.

V usage is TRBV7-2 and J usage is TRBJ2-1; TRBD2 matches 9 bases. V dropped 5 bases and J dropped 5; count of bases not matched to a gene: 10. The germline gives CDR1 SGHTA, CDR2 FQGNSA. There are 16 residues in the CDR3. This CDR3 is CASSLYHRGRDNEQFF. CDR3 coding DNA: TGTGCCAGCAGCCTTTACCATCGCGGGAGGGACAATGAGCAGTTCTTC.

The sample holds one count of this clonotype. The chain combines TRBV5-1 with TRBJ2-2; D unclear. The length of the CDR3 is 14 residues. Trimming took off 1 base at V and 0 bases at J, with 4 bases between the two ends. The germline V gene encodes CDR1 SGHRS and CDR2 YFSETQ. The CDR3 spells CASSLKANTGELFF. CDR3 DNA: TGCGCCAGCAGCTTGAAGGCGAACACCGGGGAGCTGTTTTTT.

This clonotype has at least ten counts. V gene TRBV12-3 or TRBV12-4 combines with J gene TRBJ1-1; D is unclear. Trimming removed 6 bases from V and 11 bases from J, with 16 bases in between. This CDR3 is built from 12 residues. The CDR3 here is CASSPSEPRAFF. CDR3 in DNA: TGTGCCAGCAGCCCCTCCGAACCGAGGGCTTTCTTT.

This chain links TRBV25-1 with TRBJ2-3; D remains ambiguous. Germline V gives CDR1 MGHDK, CDR2 SYGVNS. The CDR3 has 18 amino acids. V lost 1 base to trimming and J lost 0 bases, with 17 bases between them. The CDR3 spells CASSEFMGRGVSTDTQYF. For the CDR3, the DNA is TGTGCCAGCAGTGAATTCATGGGTAGAGGTGTTAGCACAGATACGCAGTATTTT.

As concerns this clonotype: A clone one base away is much larger, so this may be a read error. The V and J genes are TRBV18 and TRBJ2-1; TRBD2 matches 12 bases. V shed 4 bases and J 12 bases; nucleotides not matched to a gene: 10. The CDR3 contains 15 residues. The germline gives CDR1 KGHSH, CDR2 LQKENI. The CDR3 protein is CASSQTSGRGDGQFF. The CDR3 nucleotides read TGTGCCAGCTCACAGACTAGCGGGAGAGGCGATGGGCAGTTCTTC.

The chain carries TRBV12-3 or TRBV12-4 and TRBJ2-4, with unresolved D. Trimming shortened V by 7 bases and J by 6 bases, and 13 bases separated the two germline ends. The CDR3 sequence is 13 residues long. CDR3 sequence reads: CASTRSDSNIQYF. The CDR3 DNA reads TGTGCCAGCACGCGGAGCGATTCAAACATTCAGTACTTC.

This chain joins TRBV5-1 and TRBJ2-7; no clear D. This CDR3 is built from 13 residues. Between the trimmed V and J ends, which lost 2 bases and 3 bases, there was a span of 9 bases. Germline CDR1 SGHRS, CDR2 YFSETQ. The chain's CDR3 is CASSFGMGYEQYF. The CDR3 DNA is TGCGCCAGCAGCTTTGGGATGGGCTACGAGCAGTACTTC.

The chain carries TRBV2 and TRBJ2-1, with TRBD2 identical over 8 bases. This CDR3 region has 16 residues. Germline CDR1 SNHLY, CDR2 FYNNEI. The V and J ends lost 4 bases and 8 bases, in that order; junction bases with no gene match: 13. The DNA of the CDR3 is TGTGCCAGCAGTGGGGGGGTCGGGAGGGCCGGGGATGAGCAGTTCTTC. Protein product: CASSGGVGRAGDEQFF.

The rearrangement links TRBV7-2 to TRBJ2-4; D remains unclear. CDR3 length equals 15 residues. Germline assignment: CDR1 SGHTA and CDR2 FQGNSA. Trimming removed 4 bases from V and 2 bases from J, with 12 bases in between. The CDR3 spells CASSYQDGTKNIQYF. The CDR3 DNA sequence: TGTGCCAGCAGCTACCAAGACGGTACCAAAAACATTCAGTACTTC. The whole variable domain, remainder taken from reference TRBV7-2 and TRBJ2-4, is GAGVSQSPSNKVTEKGKDVELRCDPISGHTALYWYRQSLGQGLEFLIYFQGNSAPDKSGLPSDRFSAERTGGSVSTLTIQRTQQEDSAVYLCASSYQDGTKNIQYFGAGTRLSVL.

This clonotype was seen only a few times. V is TRBV12-3 or TRBV12-4 and J is TRBJ1-2, with 7 bases matching TRBD1. V dropped 7 bases and J dropped 0; count of bases not matched to a gene: 5. This CDR3 has 14 residues. The CDR3: CASNRGPANYGYTF. In nucleotides, the CDR3 is TGTGCCAGCAACAGGGGCCCCGCTAACTATGGCTACACCTTC.

In the case of this clonotype: The junction departs from germline at one end; a sequencing error may be responsible. The chain employs TRBV7-3 and TRBJ2-7; D possibly corresponds to TRBD1 (6 bases). The CDR3 covers 13 residues. Germline loops: CDR1 SGHTA, CDR2 FQGTGA. The CDR3 region has the DNA TGTGCCAGCAGCTTTACACAGGGCTACGGGCAGTACTTC. Protein: CASSFTQGYGQYF.

About this clonotype: At one of its ends the junction is not consistent with the germline gene, which may arise from a read error. V usage is TRBV7-2 and J usage is TRBJ1-5; D call uncertain. Germline CDR1 is SGHTA and CDR2 is FQGNSA. This CDR3 comprises 13 residues. The CDR3 DNA reads TGTGCCAGTAGTATTTATACAGCTCAGCCTCAGCATTTT. Residues: CASSIYTAQPQHF.

This clonotype was recorded at least ten times. The gene calls are TRBV7-6 and TRBJ2-1; TRBD2 matches at 14 bases. The CDR3 totals 16 residues. Germline assignment: CDR1 SGHVS and CDR2 FNYEAQ. Germline trimming cut 3 bases from V and 9 bases from J; bases unmatched to any gene: 7. CDR3 sequence reads: CASSFQPGLAGVEQFF. CDR3 DNA sequence: TGTGCCAGCAGCTTCCAACCGGGACTAGCGGGAGTTGAGCAGTTCTTC.

This clonotype was counted between two and nine times. The rearrangement links TRBV25-1 to TRBJ1-4, with no clear D. This CDR3 spans 16 amino acids. Trimming stripped 6 bases from V and 5 bases from J, with 19 bases between. From germline, CDR1 is MGHDK and CDR2 SYGVNS. CDR3 nucleotides: TGTGCCAGCAGCCACCGAACCTGGGGTGGCAATGAAAAACTGTTTTTT. As protein: CASSHRTWGGNEKLFF.